This T cell receptor beta chain was retrieved from a study of blood T cells in healthy people across ages. CDR3 length equals 16 residues. The germline V and J ends were trimmed by 0 bases and 1 base, with 13 bases remaining between them. Germline V gene data show CDR1 as SQVTM and CDR2 as ANQGSEA. A second 7 to 11 cycle PCR used barcoded and J-beta primers. Every cDNA molecule carried a tag from a template-switch adaptor bearing 12 random nucleotides. Via MiXCR, TCRdb re-called the 5' RACE reads, giving one row per CDR3 protein. The data hold 500,000 to 550,000 distinct CDR3 sequences, with about 25% observed a single time. Comment on this clonotype: This may stem from a read error, because a much larger clone lies one nucleotide away.

These data also formed part of another study, on T cells of mothers and their children. As that report states: The TCR beta CDR3 read count exceeded 8.5 million for each mother and was about 2.7 million for each child. It was related mother-child pairs that showed slightly higher overlap than unrelated pairs, without reaching significance.

The V gene is TRBV29-1, the J gene TRBJ2-4, with D perhaps TRBD1 or TRBD2 (5 bases each). This TCR came from a boy aged 5-17 years in good health. Sequences were obtained from blood. CDR3 sequence (DNA): TGCAGCGTTGAAGACGGGGCCCGAAGGGCCAAAAACATTCAGTACTTC. Its protein product is CSVEDGARRAKNIQYF.